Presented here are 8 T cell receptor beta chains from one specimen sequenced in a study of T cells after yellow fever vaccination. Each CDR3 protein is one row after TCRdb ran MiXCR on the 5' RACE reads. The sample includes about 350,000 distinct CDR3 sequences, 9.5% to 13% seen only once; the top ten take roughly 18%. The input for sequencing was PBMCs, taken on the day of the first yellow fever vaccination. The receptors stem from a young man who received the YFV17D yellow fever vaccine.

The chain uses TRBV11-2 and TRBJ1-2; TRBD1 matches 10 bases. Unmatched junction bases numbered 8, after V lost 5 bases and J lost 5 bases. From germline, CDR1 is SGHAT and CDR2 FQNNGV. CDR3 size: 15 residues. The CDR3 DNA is TGTGCCAGCAGCCGAGAGACAGGGGGCGGGTATGGCTACACCTTC. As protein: CASSRETGGGYGYTF.

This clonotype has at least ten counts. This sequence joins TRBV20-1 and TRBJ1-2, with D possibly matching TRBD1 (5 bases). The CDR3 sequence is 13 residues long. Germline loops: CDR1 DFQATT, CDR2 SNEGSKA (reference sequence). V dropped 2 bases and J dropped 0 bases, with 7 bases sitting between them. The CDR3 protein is CSARSGANYGYTF. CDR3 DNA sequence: TGCAGTGCTAGATCGGGGGCTAACTATGGCTACACCTTC.

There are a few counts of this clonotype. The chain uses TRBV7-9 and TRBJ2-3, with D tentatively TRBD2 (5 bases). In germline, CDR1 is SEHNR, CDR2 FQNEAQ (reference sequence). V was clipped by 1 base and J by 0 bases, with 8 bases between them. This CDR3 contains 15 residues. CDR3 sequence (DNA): TGTGCCAGCAGCTTAGACCTAGCTAGCACAGATACGCAGTATTTT. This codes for CASSLDLASTDTQYF.

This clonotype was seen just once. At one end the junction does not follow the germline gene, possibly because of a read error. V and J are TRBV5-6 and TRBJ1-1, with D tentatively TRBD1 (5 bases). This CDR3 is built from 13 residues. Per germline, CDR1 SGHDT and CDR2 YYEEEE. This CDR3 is CAISPVGRGEAFF. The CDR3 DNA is TGTGCCATCAGCCCCGTGGGACGAGGCGAAGCTTTCTTT.

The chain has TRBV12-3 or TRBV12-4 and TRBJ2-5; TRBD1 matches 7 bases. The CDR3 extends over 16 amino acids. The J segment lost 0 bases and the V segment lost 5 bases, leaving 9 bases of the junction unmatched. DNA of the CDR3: TGTGCCAGCAGTCGACAGGGCTGGGGGTACCAAGAGACCCAGTACTTC. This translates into CASSRQGWGYQETQYF.

The CDR3 DNA reads as TGTGCCAGTAGTATTGCCCGGGATCAGCCCCAGCATTTT. Translation: CASSIARDQPQHF. The V call is TRBV19, the J call TRBJ1-5; D gene unclear. In germline, CDR1 is LNHDA, CDR2 SQIVND (reference sequence). There are 13 residues in the CDR3. V lost 3 bases to trimming and J lost 5 bases, with 8 bases between them.

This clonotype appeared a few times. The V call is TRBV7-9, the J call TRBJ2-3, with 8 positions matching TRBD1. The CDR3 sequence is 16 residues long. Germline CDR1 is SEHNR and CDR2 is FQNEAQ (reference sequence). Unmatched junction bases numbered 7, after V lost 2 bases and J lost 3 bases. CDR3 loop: CASSLSLDRATDTQYF. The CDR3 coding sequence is TGTGCCAGCAGCTTAAGTCTGGACAGGGCGACAGATACGCAGTATTTT.

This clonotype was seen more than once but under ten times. The CDR3 sequence: CASSTGTGHTDTQYF. The DNA for the CDR3 is TGTGCCAGTAGTACCGGGACAGGGCACACAGATACGCAGTATTTT. The chain recombines TRBV19 with TRBJ2-3; 9 bases align to TRBD1. CDR1 is LNHDA and CDR2 is SQIVND in the germline V gene (reference sequence). The CDR3 length is 15 residues. Losses at the gene ends were 4 bases for V and 2 bases for J; bases not matched to a gene: 4.